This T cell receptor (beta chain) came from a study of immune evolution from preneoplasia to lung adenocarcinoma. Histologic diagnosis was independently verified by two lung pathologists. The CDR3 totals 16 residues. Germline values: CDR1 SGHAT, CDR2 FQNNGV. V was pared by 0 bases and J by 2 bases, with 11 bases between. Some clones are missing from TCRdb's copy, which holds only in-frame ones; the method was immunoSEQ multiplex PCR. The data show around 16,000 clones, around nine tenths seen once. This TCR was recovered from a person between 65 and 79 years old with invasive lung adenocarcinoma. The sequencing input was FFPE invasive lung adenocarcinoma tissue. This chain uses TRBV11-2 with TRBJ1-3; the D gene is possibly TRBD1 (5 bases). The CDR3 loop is CASSLEPTAPGNTIYF. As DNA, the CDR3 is TGTGCCAGCAGCTTAGAGCCGACAGCTCCTGGAAACACCATATATTTT.